Below are 20 T cell receptor beta chains sequenced from a single sample in a study of blood T cell repertoires in COVID-19. Produced via immunoSEQ multiplex PCR; TCRdb's table is partial and in-frame only. The sample yields fewer than 250,000 clones, approximately 80% seen once. Input material: peripheral blood. Source of these receptors: a woman in her 70s with acute or convalescent COVID-19.

Details on this clone: Other DNA sequences from this sample encode an identical CDR3 as well. This chain connects TRBV5-1 to TRBJ1-2; D uncertain. Trimming stripped 5 bases from V and 0 bases from J, with 17 bases between. The CDR3 length is 16 residues. Germline V CDR1 and CDR2: SGHRS, YFSETQ. CDR3 sequence: CASSYGRTTTNYGYTF. As DNA, the CDR3 is TGCGCCAGCAGTTATGGGAGGACTACAACTAACTATGGCTACACCTTC.

This clone has just a few counts. This sequence joins TRBV6-6 and TRBJ1-1, with no clear D. CDR1 is MNHNY and CDR2 is SVGAGI in the germline V gene (reference sequence). The CDR3 extends over 15 amino acids. The V and J ends lost 10 bases and 0 bases respectively, with 18 bases between them. The CDR3 DNA reads TGTGCCAACTCGGGGAGGGCGGGGATGAACACTGAAGCTTTCTTT. As protein: CANSGRAGMNTEAFF.

The V gene is TRBV7-8, the J gene TRBJ1-5; TRBD1 matches at 7 bases. V gave up 5 bases and J gave up 6 bases; unmatched junction bases: 10. The CDR3 spans 15 residues. The germline V gene encodes CDR1 SGHVS and CDR2 FQNEAQ. The CDR3 protein is CASSLGTVIGQPQHF. DNA for the CDR3: TGTGCCAGCAGCCTAGGGACAGTGATAGGTCAGCCCCAGCATTTT.

CDR3: CASSLTGEYNEQFF. CDR3 sequence (DNA): TGCGCCAGCAGCTTGACAGGGGAATACAATGAGCAGTTCTTC. J is TRBJ2-1 and V is TRBV5-1; 7 bases align to TRBD1. Trimming removed 1 base from V and 4 bases from J; junction bases left unmatched: 2. Per the germline V gene, CDR1 is SGHRS and CDR2 is YFSETQ. The CDR3 contains 14 residues.

The chain joins TRBV3-1 (or the pseudogene TRBV3-2) to TRBJ1-1; D remains ambiguous. V was trimmed by 0 bases and J by 10 bases, leaving 15 bases between them. Looked up from germline, CDR1 is LGHDT and CDR2 is YNNKEL (reference sequence). The CDR3 consists of 14 residues. Here the CDR3 DNA reads TGTGCCAGCAGCCAAGAGGGCGCACGTCGGGGAGCTTTCTTT. It is translated as CASSQEGARRGAFF.

The CDR3 nucleotides read TGTGCCAGCAGTTTAGCCGGGTTCAACACTGAAGCTTTCTTT. Protein: CASSLAGFNTEAFF. The chain links TRBV6-2 or TRBV6-3 to TRBJ1-1; D uncertain. The germline V and J ends were trimmed by 4 bases and 2 bases, with 11 bases remaining between them. Germline CDR1 MNHEY, CDR2 SVGEGT. The CDR3 is made up of 14 amino acids.

J is TRBJ2-5 and V is TRBV6-5; D is perhaps TRBD1 (6 bases). CDR1 MNHEY and CDR2 SVGAGI come from the germline V gene. The CDR3 totals 15 residues. The ends were cut back, 0 bases at V and 5 bases at J, with 13 bases in the middle. The CDR3 DNA is TGTGCCAGCAGTTACTCGGCAGGGGCCCACGAGACCCAGTACTTC. Encoded protein: CASSYSAGAHETQYF.

The V and J genes are TRBV4-3 and TRBJ1-2, with D maybe TRBD1 (5 bases). Germline values: CDR1 LGHNA, CDR2 YSLEER. Trimming cost V 1 base and J 4 bases, with 16 bases left between them. This CDR3 has 16 amino acids. CDR3: CASSQAPGGASYGYTF. The DNA for the CDR3 is TGCGCCAGCAGCCAAGCACCAGGAGGGGCCTCCTATGGCTACACCTTC.

This clone was observed a handful of times. The chain couples TRBV30 to TRBJ1-6; D is undetermined. The CDR3 runs 14 residues. V lost 2 bases and J 10 bases, leaving 15 bases between the germline ends. Germline CDR1 reads GTSNPN; CDR2 reads SVGIG (reference sequence). The CDR3 bases are TGTGCCTGGAGTTTGGAGGGCCAGTCGTCACCCCTCCACTTT. Its protein is CAWSLEGQSSPLHF.

The rearrangement links TRBV23-1 to TRBJ1-1; D is unclear. TRBV23-1 has ORF status, its function being uncertain. V lost 0 bases and J 1 base, leaving 3 bases between the germline ends. The CDR3 covers 13 residues. CDR3 nucleotide sequence: TGCGCCAGCAGTCAATCGAGGAACACTGAAGCTTTCTTT. It encodes CASSQSRNTEAFF.

This CDR3 reads CSVVRDPGGTGELFF. The CDR3 DNA reads TGCAGCGTTGTTAGAGATCCGGGAGGCACCGGGGAGCTGTTTTTT. This rearrangement joins TRBV29-1 to TRBJ2-2; TRBD2 matches 7 bases. The CDR3 has 15 residues. Germline V gives CDR1 SQVTM, CDR2 ANQGSEA. Unmatched junction bases numbered 9, after V lost 4 bases and J lost 4 bases.

The chain couples TRBV6-1 to TRBJ2-3, with no clear D. Between the trimmed V and J ends, which lost 3 bases and 0 bases, there was a span of 7 bases. Germline V gene sequence: CDR1 MNHNS, CDR2 SASEGT. The CDR3 runs 14 residues. DNA for the CDR3: TGTGCCAGCAGTGATAGAGAAAGCACAGATACGCAGTATTTT. Its protein product is CASSDRESTDTQYF.

This clone turned up a few times. The chain uses TRBV27 and TRBJ2-1, with TRBD2 identical over 7 bases. This CDR3 region has 17 residues. From germline, CDR1 is MNHEY and CDR2 SMNVEV (reference sequence). With 0 bases clipped from V and 6 bases from J, the junction kept 11 bases outside the gene matches. The CDR3 sequence: CASSLSLLERGFNEQFF. As DNA, the CDR3 is TGTGCCAGCAGTTTATCCCTACTAGAGCGGGGCTTCAATGAGCAGTTCTTC.

The rearrangement joins TRBV28 to TRBJ2-5, with TRBD1 as a possible D gene (5 bases). Germline V gene data show CDR1 as MDHEN and CDR2 as SYDVKM. The CDR3 length is 13 residues. Trimming stripped 2 bases from V and 2 bases from J, with 6 bases between. CDR3 nucleotides: TGTGCCAGCAGTTTAAACAGGCAAGAGACCCAGTACTTC. This sequence encodes CASSLNRQETQYF.

The chain uses TRBV6-4 and TRBJ1-5; 9 nucleotides match TRBD1. The length of the CDR3 is 14 residues. The V and J ends lost 6 bases and 4 bases, in that order; junction bases with no gene match: 4. Germline V CDR1 and CDR2: MRHNA, SNTAGT. The CDR3: CASRTTGGNQPQHF. The CDR3 DNA sequence: TGTGCCAGCAGAACGACAGGGGGAAATCAGCCCCAGCATTTT.

The sample holds many counts of this clone. The genes are TRBV7-2 and TRBJ1-5; maybe TRBD1 (5 bases). The CDR3 runs to 13 residues. Germline CDR1 reads SGHTA; CDR2 reads FQGNSA. V shed 1 base and J shed 5 bases, with 6 bases lying between them. The CDR3 protein is CASSLVRDQPQHF. In nucleotides, the CDR3 is TGTGCCAGCAGCTTAGTCAGGGATCAGCCCCAGCATTTT.

The chain links TRBV19 to TRBJ1-1; no clear D gene. The CDR3 runs to 16 residues. CDR1 and CDR2 (germline): LNHDA, SQIVND (reference sequence). The germline V and J ends were trimmed by 9 bases and 0 bases, with 20 bases remaining between them. The CDR3 is CASQPLTGFMNTEAFF. The CDR3, as DNA: TGTGCCAGCCAACCCTTAACTGGTTTTATGAACACTGAAGCTTTCTTT.

This chain links TRBV25-1 with TRBJ2-7; TRBD1 aligns across 11 bases. Germline V gene data show CDR1 as MGHDK and CDR2 as SYGVNS. CDR3 length: 14 amino acids. Unmatched junction bases numbered 5, after V lost 4 bases and J lost 6 bases. CDR3 nucleotides: TGTGCCAGCAGTGGGGGACAGGGGGTGACCGAGCAGTACTTC. This sequence encodes CASSGGQGVTEQYF.

The J gene is TRBJ2-7, the V gene TRBV18, with 7 bases lining up with TRBD2. V lost 2 bases and J lost 2; bases outside the gene matches: 0. This CDR3 contains 13 residues. Germline V CDR1 and CDR2: KGHSH, LQKENI. Here the CDR3 reads CASSPGTTYEQYF. CDR3 nucleotide sequence: TGTGCCAGCTCACCAGGGACTACCTACGAGCAGTACTTC.

V gene TRBV11-2 combines with J gene TRBJ2-1; D possibly corresponds to TRBD1 (5 bases). The CDR3 sequence is 14 residues long. CDR1 SGHAT and CDR2 FQNNGV come from the germline V gene. Trimming shortened V by 0 bases and J by 8 bases, and 11 bases separated the two germline ends. The CDR3 spells CASSLDGRGYEQFF. DNA of the CDR3: TGTGCCAGCAGCTTAGATGGTAGGGGATATGAGCAGTTCTTC.